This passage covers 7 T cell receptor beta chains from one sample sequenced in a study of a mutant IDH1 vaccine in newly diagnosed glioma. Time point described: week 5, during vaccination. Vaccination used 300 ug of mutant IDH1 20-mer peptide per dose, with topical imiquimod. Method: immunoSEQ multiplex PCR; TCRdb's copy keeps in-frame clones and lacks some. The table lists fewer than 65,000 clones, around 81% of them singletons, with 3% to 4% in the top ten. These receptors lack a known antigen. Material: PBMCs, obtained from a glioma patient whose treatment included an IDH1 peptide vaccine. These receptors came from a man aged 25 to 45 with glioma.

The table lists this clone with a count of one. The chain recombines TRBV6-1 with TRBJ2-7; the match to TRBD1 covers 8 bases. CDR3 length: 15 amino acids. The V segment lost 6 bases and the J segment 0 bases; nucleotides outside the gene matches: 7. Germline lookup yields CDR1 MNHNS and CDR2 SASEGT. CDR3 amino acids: CASSVEGQVSYEQYF. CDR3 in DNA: TGTGCCAGCAGCGTGGAGGGACAGGTCTCCTACGAGCAGTACTTC.

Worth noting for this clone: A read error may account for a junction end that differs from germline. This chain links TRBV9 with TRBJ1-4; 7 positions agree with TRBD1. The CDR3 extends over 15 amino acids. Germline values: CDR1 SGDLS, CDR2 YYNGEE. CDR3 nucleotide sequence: TGTGCCAGCAGGCGGGACAGCTCAACGAATGAAAAACTGTTTTTT. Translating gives CASRRDSSTNEKLFF.

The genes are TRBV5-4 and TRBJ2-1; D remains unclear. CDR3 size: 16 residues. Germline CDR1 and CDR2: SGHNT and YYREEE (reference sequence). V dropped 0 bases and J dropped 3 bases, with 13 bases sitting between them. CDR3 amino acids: CASSLAPENYYNEQFF. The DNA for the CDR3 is TGTGCCAGCAGCTTGGCCCCAGAGAATTACTACAATGAGCAGTTCTTC. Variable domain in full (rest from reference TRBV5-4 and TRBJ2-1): ETGVTQSPTHLIKTRGQQVTLRCSSQSGHNTVSWYQQALGQGPQFIFQYYREEENGRGNFPPRFSGLQFPNYSSELNVNALELDDSALYLCASSLAPENYYNEQFFGPGTRLTVL.

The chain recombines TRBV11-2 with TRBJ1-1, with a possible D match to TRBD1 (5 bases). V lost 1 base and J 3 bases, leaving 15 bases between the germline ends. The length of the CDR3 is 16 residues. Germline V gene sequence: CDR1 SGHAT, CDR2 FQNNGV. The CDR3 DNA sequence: TGTGCCAGCAGCTTAGGTACAGGCGCTCTCCACACTGAAGCTTTCTTT. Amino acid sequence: CASSLGTGALHTEAFF. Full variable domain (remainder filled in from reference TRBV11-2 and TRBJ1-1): EAGVAQSPRYKIIEKRQSVAFWCNPISGHATLYWYQQILGQGPKLLIQFQNNGVVDDSQLPKDRFSAERLKGVDSTLKIQPAKLEDSAVYLCASSLGTGALHTEAFFGQGTRLTVV.

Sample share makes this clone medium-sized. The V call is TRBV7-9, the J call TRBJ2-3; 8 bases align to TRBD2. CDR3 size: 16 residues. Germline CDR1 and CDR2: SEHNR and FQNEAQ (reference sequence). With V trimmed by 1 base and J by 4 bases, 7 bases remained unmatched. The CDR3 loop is CASSLVAGGRADTQYF. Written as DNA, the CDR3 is TGTGCCAGCAGCTTAGTGGCGGGGGGTAGGGCAGATACGCAGTATTTT.

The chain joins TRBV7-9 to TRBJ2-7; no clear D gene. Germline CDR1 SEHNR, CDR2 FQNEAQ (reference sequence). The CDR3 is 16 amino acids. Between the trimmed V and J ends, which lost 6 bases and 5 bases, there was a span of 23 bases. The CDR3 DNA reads TGTGCCAGCAGACAAACCCTCCCGGATGGGATCCACGAGCAGTACTTC. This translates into CASRQTLPDGIHEQYF.

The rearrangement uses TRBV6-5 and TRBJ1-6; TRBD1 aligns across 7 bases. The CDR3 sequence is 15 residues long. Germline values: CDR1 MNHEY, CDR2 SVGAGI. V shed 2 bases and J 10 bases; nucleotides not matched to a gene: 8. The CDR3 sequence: CASSYLDRVNSPLHF. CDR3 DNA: TGTGCCAGCAGTTACCTCGACAGGGTAAACTCACCCCTCCACTTT.